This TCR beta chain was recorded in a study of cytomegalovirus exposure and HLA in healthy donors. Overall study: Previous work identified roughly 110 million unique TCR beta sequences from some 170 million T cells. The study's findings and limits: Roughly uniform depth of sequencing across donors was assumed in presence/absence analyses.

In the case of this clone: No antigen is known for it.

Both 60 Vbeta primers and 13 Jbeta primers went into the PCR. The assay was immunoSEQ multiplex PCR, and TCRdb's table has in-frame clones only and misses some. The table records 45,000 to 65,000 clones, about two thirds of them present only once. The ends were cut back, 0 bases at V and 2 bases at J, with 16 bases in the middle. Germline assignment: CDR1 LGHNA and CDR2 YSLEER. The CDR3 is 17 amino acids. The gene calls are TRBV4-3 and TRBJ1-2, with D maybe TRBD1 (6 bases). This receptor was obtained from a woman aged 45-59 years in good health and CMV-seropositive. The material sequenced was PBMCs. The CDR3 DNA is TGCGCCAGCAGCCAAGATTTCCCCTCGACAGGAAACTATGGCTACACCTTC. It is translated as CASSQDFPSTGNYGYTF.